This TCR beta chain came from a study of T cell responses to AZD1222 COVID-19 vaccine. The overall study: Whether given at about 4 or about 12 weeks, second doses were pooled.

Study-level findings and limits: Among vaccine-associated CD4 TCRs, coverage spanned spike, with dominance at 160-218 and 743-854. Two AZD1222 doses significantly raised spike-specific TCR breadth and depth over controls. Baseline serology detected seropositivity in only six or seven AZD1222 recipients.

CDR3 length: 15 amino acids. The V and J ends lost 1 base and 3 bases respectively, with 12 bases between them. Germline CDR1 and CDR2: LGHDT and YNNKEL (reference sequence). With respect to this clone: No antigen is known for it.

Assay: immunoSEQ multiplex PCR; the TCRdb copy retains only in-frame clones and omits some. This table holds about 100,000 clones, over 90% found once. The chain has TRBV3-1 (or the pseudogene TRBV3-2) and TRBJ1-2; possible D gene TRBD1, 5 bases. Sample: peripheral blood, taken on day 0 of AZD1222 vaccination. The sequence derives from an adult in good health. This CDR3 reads CASSQGPGPHYGYTF. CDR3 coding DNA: TGTGCCAGCAGCCAAGGTCCAGGGCCGCACTATGGCTACACCTTC.